This paragraph covers one TCR beta chain sequence. The entry originates in a study of shared T cell receptors in the human thymus. Trimming cost V 4 bases and J 7 bases; bases outside gene matches: 3. The germline V gene has CDR1 SGHRS and CDR2 YFSETQ. The CDR3 has 12 residues. Sequencing used immunoSEQ multiplex PCR; TCRdb keeps in-frame clones, though not all of them. The table lists about 500,000 clones, about 80% of them singletons, with about 0.012% in the top ten. The data also belong to a second study, concerning human thymus T cells. From that report: Immunologically healthy infants in Finland undergoing congenital heart defect surgery were the donors. Thymus tissue for the work was resected from patients undergoing corrective heart surgery. V and J genes seemed to be used with bias in thymic and blood repertoires. What related research reported was that thymic repertoires overlapped highly among unrelated individuals.

This clonotype was obtained from a boy less than two years old with a congenital heart defect. The chain has TRBV5-1 and TRBJ2-3; 7 bases map to TRBD1. The sample taken for sequencing was thymocytes. In DNA form, the CDR3 reads TGCGCCAGCAGCCCAAGGGGGCATACGCAGTATTTT. It encodes CASSPRGHTQYF.